Listed here are 24 T cell receptor beta chains from one sample, sequenced in a study of CD8 T cells in Susac syndrome. cDNA came from about 0.51 to 1 ug RNA primed by random hexamers. In TCRdb, the immunoSEQ multiplex PCR reads were re-called with MiXCR into one record per CDR3 protein. The sample shows approximately 190,000 distinct CDR3 sequences, 93% of them seen only once. Sequenced material: CD4+ T cells from PBMCs. Every receptor here comes from a human donor in good health.

This clonotype is a singleton in its sample. This chain connects TRBV4-1 to TRBJ1-2; perhaps TRBD1 as D (5 bases). This CDR3 comprises 14 residues. Trimming left V 1 base short and J 1 base short, with 7 bases between. Germline V CDR1 and CDR2: MGHRA, YSYEKL. CDR3 sequence: CASSQGQLNYGYTF. For the CDR3, the DNA is TGCGCCAGCAGCCAAGGACAGCTTAACTATGGCTACACCTTC.

The J gene is TRBJ2-1, the V gene TRBV20-1; 11 bases align to TRBD2. This CDR3 spans 19 amino acids. Trimming took 1 base from V and 4 from J; bases not matched to a gene: 15. Germline assignment: CDR1 DFQATT and CDR2 SNEGSKA (reference sequence). The CDR3 nucleotides read TGCAGTGCTAGAGGCGGAGAAACTAGCGGGGGACGTGGTTACAATGAGCAGTTCTTC. Its translation is CSARGGETSGGRGYNEQFF.

This clonotype was recorded once. The chain links TRBV20-1 to TRBJ1-1; 7 bases match TRBD1. V shed 1 base and J 10 bases; nucleotides not matched to a gene: 6. The CDR3 is 12 amino acids. Germline CDR1 DFQATT, CDR2 SNEGSKA (reference sequence). The DNA of the CDR3 is TGCAGTGCTAGAGCCAGACAGGGCCCAGCTTTCTTT. It yields the protein CSARARQGPAFF.

The chain combines TRBV15 with TRBJ1-1; 7 nucleotides align to TRBD1. The CDR3 sequence is 14 residues long. V was pared by 7 bases and J by 2 bases, with 7 bases of the junction left unmatched. Germline loops: CDR1 LNHNV, CDR2 YYDKDF (reference sequence). The CDR3 region is CATILDRFNTEAFF. Here the CDR3 DNA reads TGTGCCACCATCTTGGACAGGTTTAACACTGAAGCTTTCTTT.

The V and J genes are TRBV10-3 and TRBJ2-7; a possible D gene is TRBD1 (5 bases). The CDR3 totals 12 residues. Germline assignment: CDR1 ENHRY and CDR2 SYGVKD. DNA of the CDR3: TGTGCTTCGGAAGGGGCAGGACGCGAGCAGTACTTC. Its translation: CASEGAGREQYF.

V gene TRBV28 combines with J gene TRBJ1-3; D is undetermined. Germline CDR1 and CDR2: MDHEN and SYDVKM. CDR3 length: 15 amino acids. The V and J ends lost 1 base and 4 bases respectively, with 11 bases between them. The CDR3 coding sequence is TGTGCCAGCAGTTTATCATCCGTTGAGGGAAACACCATATATTTT. Translating gives CASSLSSVEGNTIYF.

The V and J genes are TRBV19 and TRBJ1-5, with 9 bases matching TRBD1. Germline lookup yields CDR1 LNHDA and CDR2 SQIVND (reference sequence). The V segment lost 10 bases and the J segment 6 bases; nucleotides outside the gene matches: 16. CDR3 length: 16 residues. The CDR3 sequence: CATLHTGGGFGQPQHF. The CDR3 DNA reads as TGTGCCACCCTTCACACAGGGGGCGGCTTTGGTCAGCCCCAGCATTTT. The variable domain in full, completed from reference TRBV19 and TRBJ1-5, reads DGGITQSPKYLFRKEGQNVTLSCEQNLNHDAMYWYRQDPGQGLRLIYYSQIVNDFQKGDIAEGYSVSREKKESFPLTVTSAQKNPTAFYLCATLHTGGGFGQPQHFGDGTRLSIL.

This clonotype has more than one count but fewer than ten. The DNA of the CDR3 is TGTGCCAGCAGTCTCGGGACTGCACAAGAGACCCAGTACTTC. Protein product: CASSLGTAQETQYF. V and J are TRBV28 and TRBJ2-5; possibly TRBD2 for D (6 bases). Germline CDR1 and CDR2: MDHEN and SYDVKM. V lost 5 bases and J lost 2, with 12 bases in between. There are 14 residues in the CDR3.

The rearrangement links TRBV7-2 to TRBJ2-5, with a possible D match to TRBD1 (6 bases). From germline, CDR1 is SGHTA and CDR2 FQGNSA. The CDR3 covers 14 residues. With 4 bases removed from V and 5 bases from J, the gap between germline ends came to 14 bases. The CDR3 sequence is CASSSLGARETQYF. The CDR3 DNA is TGTGCCAGCAGCTCCCTGGGGGCGCGGGAGACCCAGTACTTC.

V is TRBV27 and J is TRBJ2-1; D tentatively fits TRBD1 or TRBD2 (5 bases each). Trimming shortened V by 4 bases and J by 7 bases, and 14 bases separated the two germline ends. The CDR3 is 14 residues long. Germline values: CDR1 MNHEY, CDR2 SMNVEV (reference sequence). The CDR3 DNA follows: TGTGCCAGCAGTTGGGGGAGACTCTCGAATGAGCAGTTCTTC. It specifies CASSWGRLSNEQFF.

The rearrangement joins TRBV9 to TRBJ2-2; D not resolved. The CDR3 runs to 13 residues. The germline V gene has CDR1 SGDLS and CDR2 YYNGEE. V lost 2 bases and J lost 4, with 6 bases in between. This CDR3 is CASSVMGTGELFF. CDR3 DNA sequence: TGTGCCAGCAGCGTGATGGGCACCGGGGAGCTGTTTTTT.

The chain joins TRBV14 to TRBJ1-6; D remains ambiguous. Trimming stripped 1 base from V and 12 bases from J, with 10 bases between. The CDR3 has 13 amino acids. Germline CDR1 and CDR2: SGHDN and FVKESK. This chain's CDR3 is CASSQVLRGPLHF. CDR3 nucleotide sequence: TGTGCCAGCAGCCAAGTCCTCCGGGGACCCCTCCACTTT.

This rearrangement joins TRBV5-1 to TRBJ1-2, with 10 nucleotides matching TRBD1. Germline V gene lookup returns CDR1 SGHRS and CDR2 YFSETQ. Unmatched junction bases numbered 16, after V lost 5 bases and J lost 9 bases. The CDR3 is made up of 16 amino acids. DNA for the CDR3: TGCGCCAGCAGTTATTCGCGTGACAGGGGGCTAGTTAGCTACACCTTC. It codes for CASSYSRDRGLVSYTF.

This clonotype was counted a single time. The J gene is TRBJ2-7, the V gene TRBV6-2 or TRBV6-3; a weak D match, TRBD2 (5 bases). The CDR3 covers 13 residues. Germline CDR1 reads MNHEY; CDR2 reads SVGEGT. V lost 5 bases, J lost 4 bases, and 12 bases lay in between. CDR3 residues: CASSTGRGYEQYV. The DNA of the CDR3 is TGTGCCAGCAGTACCGGTCGCGGGTACGAGCAGTACGTC.

The V call is TRBV6-1, the J call TRBJ2-6, with D perhaps matching TRBD2 (5 bases). The V end lost 9 bases, the J end lost 0 bases, and 15 bases lay between the germline ends. CDR1 and CDR2 from the germline V gene are MNHNS and SASEGT. The CDR3 loop spans 16 amino acids. The CDR3 nucleotides read TGTGCCAGTCGGACTCGCGCCCTCTCTGGGGCCAACGTCCTGACTTTC. Its translation is CASRTRALSGANVLTF.

The CDR3 loop reads CASSFYSGGAGNEQFF. The DNA of the CDR3 is TGTGCCAGCAGCTTCTATAGCGGGGGGGCCGGCAATGAGCAGTTCTTC. The rearrangement joins TRBV7-2 to TRBJ2-1; TRBD2 matches 11 bases. V shed 3 bases, J shed 6 bases, and the junction held 7 bases outside the gene matches. The germline V gene has CDR1 SGHTA and CDR2 FQGNSA. There are 16 residues in the CDR3.

V is TRBV5-1 and J is TRBJ1-2, with TRBD1 identical over 8 bases. CDR3 length: 15 residues. V lost 0 bases to trimming and J lost 7 bases; unmatched junction nucleotides: 8. Germline values: CDR1 SGHRS, CDR2 YFSETQ. CDR3 nucleotide sequence: TGCGCCAGCAGCTTGGCGGACCAGGGGGCGCGTGGCTACACCTTC. It is translated as CASSLADQGARGYTF. Combining the CDR3 with reference TRBV5-1 and TRBJ1-2 gives the whole variable domain KAGVTQTPRYLIKTRGQQVTLSCSPISGHRSVSWYQQTPGQGLQFLFEYFSETQRNKGNFPGRFSGRQFSNSRSEMNVSTLELGDSALYLCASSLADQGARGYTFGSGTRLTVV.

This chain connects TRBV6-1 to TRBJ1-6; unclear D gene. From germline, CDR1 is MNHNS and CDR2 SASEGT. The CDR3 loop spans 14 amino acids. Between the trimmed V and J ends, which lost 6 bases and 13 bases, there was a span of 19 bases. The CDR3 nucleotides read TGTGCCAGCAGACCCGGCGGGGTGCGGAATCCCCTCCACTTT. Translation gives CASRPGGVRNPLHF.

The chain recombines TRBV5-6 with TRBJ2-3; D unclear. Per germline, CDR1 SGHDT and CDR2 YYEEEE. With 4 bases removed from V and 4 bases from J, the gap between germline ends came to 10 bases. The CDR3 runs 13 residues. The CDR3 loop reads CASSPQRADTQYF. The CDR3 DNA follows: TGTGCCAGCAGCCCCCAGCGAGCAGATACGCAGTATTTT.

The chain uses TRBV20-1 and TRBJ2-1; the match to TRBD2 covers 7 bases. This CDR3 contains 15 residues. Germline-derived CDR1 and CDR2 are DFQATT and SNEGSKA (reference sequence). With V trimmed by 5 bases and J by 6 bases, 13 bases remained unmatched. CDR3 in DNA: TGCAGTGCTCAACACGCAGGGAGGGTGGGCAATGAGCAGTTCTTC. This gives the protein CSAQHAGRVGNEQFF.

The genes are TRBV5-4 and TRBJ2-5, with TRBD2 matching 13 bases. Germline lookup yields CDR1 SGHNT and CDR2 YYREEE (reference sequence). Unmatched junction bases numbered 6, after V lost 4 bases and J lost 3 bases. This CDR3 region has 16 residues. CDR3 nucleotides: TGTGCCAGCAGCCGTACTAGCGGGGGGGCGGAAGAGACCCAGTACTTC. As protein: CASSRTSGGAEETQYF. The variable domain in full, completed from reference TRBV5-4 and TRBJ2-5, reads ETGVTQSPTHLIKTRGQQVTLRCSSQSGHNTVSWYQQALGQGPQFIFQYYREEENGRGNFPPRFSGLQFPNYSSELNVNALELDDSALYLCASSRTSGGAEETQYFGPGTRLLVL.

The rearrangement uses TRBV7-6 and TRBJ1-4; D ambiguous. The CDR3 contains 17 residues. Trimming cost V 5 bases and J 2 bases, with 18 bases left between them. Germline V gene sequence: CDR1 SGHVS, CDR2 FNYEAQ. As DNA, the CDR3 is TGTGCCAGCAGCCTGGCTTCCGGACCCTTCACTAATGAAAAACTGTTTTTT. Translation: CASSLASGPFTNEKLFF.

The chain recombines TRBV20-1 with TRBJ1-5, with D possibly being TRBD1 (6 bases). This CDR3 spans 17 amino acids. Germline CDR1 reads DFQATT; CDR2 reads SNEGSKA (reference sequence). V was pared by 0 bases and J by 3 bases, with 18 bases between. CDR3 residues: CSARDRVTGSANQPQHF. DNA of the CDR3: TGCAGTGCTAGAGATCGGGTAACAGGGTCCGCCAATCAGCCCCAGCATTTT.

The chain combines TRBV30 with TRBJ1-2; TRBD1 is a possible D gene (5 bases). V was shortened by 4 bases and J by 12 bases, with 24 bases between the two germline ends. This CDR3 has 14 amino acids. Germline CDR1 is GTSNPN and CDR2 is SVGIG (reference sequence). CDR3 sequence (DNA): TGTGCCTGGACCGAGTTATCGACAGTTCAGAGCCACACCTTC. It yields the protein CAWTELSTVQSHTF.